Shown below are 30 T cell receptor beta chains from a single sample sequenced in a study of OX40 agonist ivuxolimab in advanced cancers. The repertoire was sequenced with immunoSEQ multiplex PCR; TCRdb's copy has only in-frame clones and lacks some. The sample gives about 79,000 clones, roughly nine tenths of which show up once; about an eighth is in the top ten. This material consisted of CD4+ or CD8+ T cells sorted from blood, taken in a trial of the OX40 agonist ivuxolimab. These receptors were taken from an adult with an advanced solid tumor such as melanoma, head and neck, liver or kidney cancer.

This chain uses TRBV28 with TRBJ2-7; 12 bases line up with TRBD1. V shed 11 bases and J 5 bases; nucleotides not matched to a gene: 4. In germline, CDR1 is MDHEN, CDR2 SYDVKM. The CDR3 sequence is 12 residues long. CDR3: CACRDRGHEQYF. For the CDR3, the DNA is TGTGCCTGCCGGGACAGGGGGCACGAGCAGTACTTC.

The V gene is TRBV10-3, the J gene TRBJ1-1, with D perhaps matching TRBD1 (6 bases). The CDR3 has 15 residues. Germline V gene data show CDR1 as ENHRY and CDR2 as SYGVKD. V was cut by 7 bases and J by 0 bases, with 15 bases left in between. The CDR3 nucleotides are TGTGCCATCAAAGGGGGTGATACCCTGAACACTGAAGCTTTCTTT. Translated, it gives CAIKGGDTLNTEAFF.

V and J are TRBV23-1 and TRBJ2-3; 10 bases agree with TRBD1. TRBV23-1 is noted as an ORF with a role that remains uncertain. After removal of 4 bases from V and 0 bases from J, the junction contained 7 bases not matched to a gene. This CDR3 has 17 residues. The CDR3 DNA reads as TGCGCCAGCAGTCGACAGGGGGCTGGTAGCAGCACAGATACGCAGTATTTT. The encoded protein is CASSRQGAGSSTDTQYF.

This rearrangement joins TRBV5-1 to TRBJ2-7; D remains ambiguous. The CDR3 is 14 residues long. CDR1 SGHRS and CDR2 YFSETQ come from the germline V gene. Trimming left V 2 bases short and J 2 bases short, with 11 bases between. CDR3 bases: TGCGCCAGCAGCTTCAGAGAAGGGCCCTACGAGCAGTACTTC. Translating gives CASSFREGPYEQYF.

J is TRBJ2-3 and V is TRBV9; TRBD2 matches at 8 bases. The CDR3 consists of 17 residues. The junction had 6 bases not matched to a gene; V was cut back by 0 bases and J by 0 bases. Germline loops: CDR1 SGDLS, CDR2 YYNGEE. CDR3 in amino acids: CASSVGLAPGSTDTQYF. The CDR3, as DNA: TGTGCCAGCAGCGTAGGACTAGCGCCAGGAAGCACAGATACGCAGTATTTT.

This clone was seen once. The V and J genes are TRBV7-8 and TRBJ2-7; possible D gene TRBD1, 5 bases. This CDR3 contains 16 residues. Germline V CDR1 and CDR2: SGHVS, FQNEAQ. The germline V and J ends were trimmed by 1 base and 3 bases, with 16 bases remaining between them. The CDR3 sequence is CASSLGGGLSFYEQYF. CDR3 nucleotide sequence: TGTGCCAGCAGCTTAGGGGGCGGATTATCATTCTACGAGCAGTACTTC.

The gene calls are TRBV19 and TRBJ1-1; 7 nucleotides match TRBD1. The CDR3 is 14 residues long. Germline V gene data show CDR1 as LNHDA and CDR2 as SQIVND (reference sequence). V shed 4 bases, J shed 1 base, and the junction held 3 bases outside the gene matches. This CDR3 reads CASSTQGGNTEAFF. The CDR3 DNA sequence: TGTGCCAGTAGTACCCAGGGGGGGAACACTGAAGCTTTCTTT. Complete variable domain (other parts from reference TRBV19 and TRBJ1-1): DGGITQSPKYLFRKEGQNVTLSCEQNLNHDAMYWYRQDPGQGLRLIYYSQIVNDFQKGDIAEGYSVSREKKESFPLTVTSAQKNPTAFYLCASSTQGGNTEAFFGQGTRLTVV.

Comments on this clone: At one boundary the junction diverges from the germline segment, which might be a read error. The rearrangement uses TRBV7-7 and TRBJ2-5; 7 nucleotides agree with TRBD1. Germline V gives CDR1 SSHAT, CDR2 FNYEAQ (reference sequence). CDR3 length: 14 residues. The CDR3 DNA follows: TGTGCTAGCAGCTTAATGCCAGGGGGAGAGACCCAGTACTTC. Amino acids: CASSLMPGGETQYF.

This clone was seen once. J is TRBJ2-3 and V is TRBV11-3; maybe TRBD1 (6 bases). The V gene lost 5 bases and the J gene lost 2 bases, with 14 bases spanning the gap. The CDR3 has 15 residues. Germline V gene data show CDR1 as SGHNT and CDR2 as YENEEA. The CDR3 region has the DNA TGTGCCAGCAGCACATACGAGGGGGTCACAGATACGCAGTATTTT. Translated, it gives CASSTYEGVTDTQYF.

The genes are TRBV4-2 and TRBJ2-7; TRBD1 matches at 7 bases. This CDR3 comprises 14 residues. CDR1 LGHNA and CDR2 YNFKEQ come from the germline V gene. With V trimmed by 1 base and J by 2 bases, 2 bases remained unmatched. The CDR3 sequence: CASSQVGQPYEQYF. For the CDR3, the DNA is TGTGCCAGCAGCCAAGTGGGACAGCCCTACGAGCAGTACTTC.

This chain joins TRBV4-1 and TRBJ2-3; TRBD2 agrees at 12 bases. Germline assignment: CDR1 MGHRA and CDR2 YSYEKL. Germline trimming cut 4 bases from V and 0 bases from J; bases unmatched to any gene: 5. The CDR3 is made up of 17 amino acids. CDR3 DNA: TGCGCCAGCAGCCCTAGCGGGAGGGCTGCTAGCACAGATACGCAGTATTTT. Its translation: CASSPSGRAASTDTQYF.

V and J are TRBV10-1 and TRBJ2-7; D gene uncertain. The length of the CDR3 is 13 residues. Between the trimmed V and J ends, which lost 2 bases and 2 bases, there was a span of 7 bases. Germline V gene data show CDR1 as WNHNN and CDR2 as SYGVQD (reference sequence). CDR3 loop: CASSEGPAYEQYF. The CDR3 bases are TGCGCCAGCAGTGAGGGGCCGGCCTACGAGCAGTACTTC.

This clone occurred once. The rearrangement joins TRBV25-1 to TRBJ1-1; possible D gene TRBD1, 5 bases. Trimming removed 2 bases at V and 5 bases at J, with 12 bases between. The CDR3 is 14 amino acids. CDR1 and CDR2 from the germline V gene are MGHDK and SYGVNS. The CDR3 DNA is TGTGCCAGCAGTGAACATAATAGGGGTACTGAAGCTTTCTTT. Protein: CASSEHNRGTEAFF. Combining the CDR3 with reference TRBV25-1 and TRBJ1-1 gives the whole variable domain EADIYQTPRYLVIGTGKKITLECSQTMGHDKMYWYQQDPGMELHLIHYSYGVNSTEKGDLSSESTVSRIRTEHFPLTLESARPSHTSQYLCASSEHNRGTEAFFGQGTRLTVV.

V usage is TRBV11-1 and J usage is TRBJ2-7, with 9 nucleotides matching TRBD1. This CDR3 comprises 14 residues. V gave up 5 bases and J gave up 3 bases; unmatched junction bases: 5. Germline loops: CDR1 SGHAT, CDR2 FQDESV (reference sequence). The CDR3 sequence is CASSLGTGSYEQYF. The DNA of the CDR3 is TGTGCCAGCAGCCTAGGGACAGGGAGCTACGAGCAGTACTTC.

V gene TRBV2 combines with J gene TRBJ2-2; 10 nucleotides line up with TRBD2. Germline assignment: CDR1 SNHLY and CDR2 FYNNEI. V lost 5 bases, J lost 0 bases, and 3 bases stayed unmatched. This CDR3 region has 16 residues. In DNA form, the CDR3 reads TGTGCCAGCAGTCGTGGACTAGCGGCGAACACCGGGGAGCTGTTTTTT. Protein product: CASSRGLAANTGELFF.

The genes are TRBV6-4 and TRBJ2-5; 9 bases fit TRBD2. V shed 1 base, J shed 5 bases, and the junction held 11 bases outside the gene matches. CDR3 size: 17 residues. Per the germline V gene, CDR1 is MRHNA and CDR2 is SNTAGT. CDR3 amino acids: CASSDFKLAGGIETQYF. The DNA of the CDR3 is TGTGCCAGCAGTGACTTTAAACTGGCGGGAGGGATCGAGACCCAGTACTTC.

The CDR3 bases are TGCGCCAGCAGTGAGTCGGTACGTGGAGAGACCCAGTACTTC. The encoded protein is CASSESVRGETQYF. The chain is built from TRBV10-1 and TRBJ2-5; D gene ambiguous. V lost 0 bases to trimming and J lost 4 bases, with 9 bases between them. CDR1 and CDR2 from the germline V gene are WNHNN and SYGVQD (reference sequence). The CDR3 sequence is 14 residues long.

The V gene is TRBV6-1, the J gene TRBJ1-2; D gene ambiguous. Germline V gene sequence: CDR1 MNHNS, CDR2 SASEGT. This CDR3 comprises 15 residues. The V and J ends lost 6 bases and 0 bases respectively, with 14 bases between them. The CDR3 coding sequence is TGTGCCAGCAGAATAACCTGGACGGCTAACTATGGCTACACCTTC. It yields the protein CASRITWTANYGYTF.

V usage is TRBV9 and J usage is TRBJ1-1, with D unresolved. Trimming cost V 3 bases and J 5 bases, with 14 bases left between them. Germline V CDR1 and CDR2: SGDLS, YYNGEE. The CDR3 runs to 14 residues. The DNA of the CDR3 is TGTGCCAGCAGCGCCAGCCCGGTGGGTACTGAAGCTTTCTTT. This encodes CASSASPVGTEAFF.

This clone turned up a few times. The gene calls are TRBV19 and TRBJ1-2; a weak D match, TRBD1 (6 bases). This CDR3 spans 13 amino acids. V lost 3 bases and J 5 bases, leaving 10 bases between the germline ends. Germline V gene lookup returns CDR1 LNHDA and CDR2 SQIVND (reference sequence). For the CDR3, the DNA is TGTGCCAGTAGTATCCCCGACAGGTATGGCTACACCTTC. Its translation is CASSIPDRYGYTF.

The chain has TRBV30 and TRBJ1-4; no clear D. Germline V CDR1 and CDR2: GTSNPN, SVGIG (reference sequence). Trimming removed 4 bases at V and 0 bases at J, with 12 bases between. CDR3 size: 15 residues. Written as DNA, the CDR3 is TGTGCCTGGACGCGCCCGCTCTCAACTAATGAAAAACTGTTTTTT. Protein sequence: CAWTRPLSTNEKLFF.

The gene calls are TRBV4-2 and TRBJ1-5; a weak D match, TRBD1 (6 bases). Germline V gives CDR1 LGHNA, CDR2 YNFKEQ. The CDR3 loop spans 16 amino acids. V was trimmed by 6 bases and J by 0 bases, leaving 15 bases between them. CDR3 sequence reads: CASRAEGGHSNQPQHF. For the CDR3, the DNA is TGTGCCAGCAGGGCGGAGGGGGGCCATAGCAATCAGCCCCAGCATTTT.

This clone was seen just once. The chain is built from TRBV29-1 and TRBJ1-1; D perhaps matches TRBD1 (5 bases). CDR1 and CDR2 (germline): SQVTM, ANQGSEA. The CDR3 is 12 residues long. V was trimmed by 6 bases and J by 12 bases, leaving 20 bases between them. For the CDR3, the DNA is TGCAGCGTCGGTTCCCAGGGTTCGAGGTCTTTCTTT. Translating it yields CSVGSQGSRSFF. The variable domain in full, completed from reference TRBV29-1 and TRBJ1-1, reads SAVISQKPSRDICQRGTSLTIQCQVDSQVTMMFWYRQQPGQSLTLIATANQGSEATYESGFVIDKFPISRPNLTFSTLTVSNMSPEDSSIYLCSVGSQGSRSFFGQGTRLTVV.

The rearrangement links TRBV15 to TRBJ1-1; D is undetermined. V was shortened by 2 bases and J by 8 bases, with 18 bases between the two germline ends. Germline values: CDR1 LNHNV, CDR2 YYDKDF (reference sequence). The CDR3 has 15 residues. For the CDR3, the DNA is TGTGCCACCAGCAGACCAGACCTTGATGAAGAGGAAGCTTTCTTT. Translation: CATSRPDLDEEEAFF.

This chain connects TRBV7-9 to TRBJ2-7; TRBD2 aligns across 9 bases. The CDR3 sequence is 18 residues long. Germline lookup yields CDR1 SEHNR and CDR2 FQNEAQ (reference sequence). After removal of 5 bases from V and 5 bases from J, the junction contained 19 bases not matched to a gene. The CDR3, as DNA: TGTGCCAGCAGCCACTCTCGGGTGGCGGGAGGGCCTTCCGACGAGCAGTACTTC. Protein: CASSHSRVAGGPSDEQYF.

The J gene is TRBJ1-6, the V gene TRBV5-1, with a weak D call TRBD1 (5 bases). Germline lookup yields CDR1 SGHRS and CDR2 YFSETQ. Trimming pared 4 bases from V and 6 bases from J, leaving 14 bases between. The CDR3 spans 15 residues. CDR3 DNA: TGCGCCAGCAGCCGATCAGGGTTGAGTAATTCACCCCTCCACTTT. Protein: CASSRSGLSNSPLHF.

The chain carries TRBV2 and TRBJ2-5; perhaps TRBD2 as D (5 bases). V was cut by 6 bases and J by 3 bases, with 11 bases left in between. The CDR3 loop spans 13 amino acids. Germline V gives CDR1 SNHLY, CDR2 FYNNEI. The CDR3 bases are TGTGCCAGCAGCGAGGACTCTAAAGAGACCCAGTACTTC. Translating it yields CASSEDSKETQYF.

This clone was observed once. The chain couples TRBV7-3 to TRBJ2-6, with 10 bases matching TRBD1. The CDR3 contains 18 residues. V lost 3 bases to trimming and J lost 0 bases; unmatched junction nucleotides: 5. CDR1 is SGHTA, CDR2 FQGTGA, per germline. The CDR3 is CASSFGTGAHSGANVLTF. In DNA form, the CDR3 reads TGTGCCAGCAGCTTCGGGACAGGGGCCCACTCTGGGGCCAACGTCCTGACTTTC.

This clone has just one count. CDR3 amino acids: CASSVGTGWNEAFF. The CDR3 bases are TGTGCCAGCAGCGTGGGGACAGGGTGGAATGAAGCTTTCTTT. The chain has TRBV9 and TRBJ1-1; 9 nucleotides match TRBD1. Germline trimming cut 2 bases from V and 7 bases from J; bases unmatched to any gene: 6. Germline V gene sequence: CDR1 SGDLS, CDR2 YYNGEE. The CDR3 runs to 14 residues.

The chain carries TRBV4-1 and TRBJ2-7; D is uncertain. Looked up from germline, CDR1 is MGHRA and CDR2 is YSYEKL. Between the trimmed V and J ends, which lost 0 bases and 10 bases, there was a span of 1 base. The CDR3 spans 9 residues. CDR3 nucleotides: TGCGCCAGCAGCCAAGATCAGTACTTC. Translated: CASSQDQYF.